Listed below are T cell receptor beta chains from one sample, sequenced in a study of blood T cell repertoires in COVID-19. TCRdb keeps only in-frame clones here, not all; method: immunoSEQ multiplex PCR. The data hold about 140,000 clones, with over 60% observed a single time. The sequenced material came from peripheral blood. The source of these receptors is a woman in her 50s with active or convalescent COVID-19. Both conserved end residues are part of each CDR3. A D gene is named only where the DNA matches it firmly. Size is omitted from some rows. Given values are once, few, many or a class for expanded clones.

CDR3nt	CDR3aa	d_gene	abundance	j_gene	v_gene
TGTGCCAGCAGTCTAGCGGGAGGCTTCCCCGATTTT	CASSLAGGFPDF	TRBD2	-	TRBJ2-3	TRBV7-9
TGTGCCAGCAGCTTAGTCGGCGCGGGGGTTGTAGATACGCAGTATTTT	CASSLVGAGVVDTQYF	TRBD2	-	TRBJ2-3	TRBV7-2
TGTGCCAGCAACCCCCGAGGCAGGGTGCATATGTACACTGAAGCTTTCTTT	CASNPRGRVHMYTEAFF	-	-	TRBJ1-1	TRBV25-1
TGTGCCAGCAGCCCGGAGGGACAGCCTTATCAAGAGACCCAGTACTTC	CASSPEGQPYQETQYF	-	-	TRBJ2-5	TRBV5-5
TGTGCCAGCAGCTTGAGGCCCAGGAACACTGAAGCTTTCTTT	CASSLRPRNTEAFF	-	-	TRBJ1-1	TRBV7-2
TGTGCCAGCAGCATCGACAGGGGGCGCGAGCAGTACTTC	CASSIDRGREQYF	TRBD1	once	TRBJ2-7	TRBV7-3
TGCAGCGCCGTGGAGGGGGGGAACTATGGCTACACCTTC	CSAVEGGNYGYTF	-	-	TRBJ1-2	TRBV29-1
TGTGCCAGCACGGGATTAGCGGGGGCGAACACCGGGGAGCTGTTTTTT	CASTGLAGANTGELFF	TRBD2	-	TRBJ2-2	TRBV2
TGTGCCAGCAGCGGGACAGGGGGGAACTATGGCTACACCTTC	CASSGTGGNYGYTF	TRBD1	once	TRBJ1-2	TRBV9
TGTGCCAGCAGCAAAACAGGGGGCGATGGCTACACCTTC	CASSKTGGDGYTF	TRBD1	-	TRBJ1-2	TRBV7-9
TGTGCCAGCAGCCAAGATCCGGTTAGCTCCTACGAGCAGTACTTC	CASSQDPVSSYEQYF	-	-	TRBJ2-7	TRBV4-2
TGTGCCAGCAGCCTCGGAGGGCGTATGAACACTGAAGCTTTCTTT	CASSLGGRMNTEAFF	-	-	TRBJ1-1	TRBV16
TGTGCCAGCAGTTTAAGCAGGGGCCAAGAGACCCAGTACTTC	CASSLSRGQETQYF	-	-	TRBJ2-5	TRBV28
TGTGCCAGCAGCTTAGATCAGTTCTCCTACAATGAGCAGTTCTTC	CASSLDQFSYNEQFF	-	-	TRBJ2-1	TRBV7-9
TGTGCCAGCAGCTTGGGCAGGGCAGAGACCCAGTACTTC	CASSLGRAETQYF	-	-	TRBJ2-5	TRBV5-6